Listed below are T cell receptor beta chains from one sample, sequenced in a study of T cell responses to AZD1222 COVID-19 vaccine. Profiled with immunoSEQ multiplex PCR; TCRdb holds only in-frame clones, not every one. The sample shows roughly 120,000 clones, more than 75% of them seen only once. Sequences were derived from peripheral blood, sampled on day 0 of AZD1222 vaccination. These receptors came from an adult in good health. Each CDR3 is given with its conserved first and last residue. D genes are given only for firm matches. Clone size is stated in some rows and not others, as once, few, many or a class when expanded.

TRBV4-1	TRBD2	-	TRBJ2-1	CASSQDRWLAGAKTLGNEQFF	TGCGCCAGCAGCCAAGATCGTTGGCTAGCGGGGGCTAAAACCCTCGGGAATGAGCAGTTCTTC
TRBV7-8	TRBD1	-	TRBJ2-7	CASSLWGTGTYEQYF	TGTGCCAGCAGCTTATGGGGGACAGGGACCTACGAGCAGTACTTC
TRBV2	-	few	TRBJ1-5	CASSPRGSGDGQPQHF	TGTGCCAGCAGTCCAAGAGGGTCAGGGGATGGTCAGCCCCAGCATTTT
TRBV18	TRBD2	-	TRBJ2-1	CASSPRVAGGQIEQFF	TGTGCCAGCTCACCCCGAGTAGCGGGGGGGCAGATTGAGCAGTTCTTC
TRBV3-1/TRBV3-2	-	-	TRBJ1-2	CASSQKGGGLYGYTF	TGTGCCAGCAGCCAGAAGGGGGGGGGCCTTTATGGCTACACCTTC
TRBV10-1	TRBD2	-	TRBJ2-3	CASSESSGTITDTQYF	TGCGCCAGCAGTGAATCTAGCGGTACTATCACAGATACGCAGTATTTT
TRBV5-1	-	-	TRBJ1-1	CASSLAGARDTEAFF	TGCGCCAGCAGCTTGGCGGGGGCTCGGGACACTGAAGCTTTCTTT
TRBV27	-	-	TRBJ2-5	CASSLMGSQTQYF	TGTGCCAGCAGTTTAATGGGTTCGCAGACCCAGTACTTC
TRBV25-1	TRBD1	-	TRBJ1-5	CASSDRDPQPQHF	TGTGCCAGCTCCGACAGGGATCCTCAGCCCCAGCATTTT
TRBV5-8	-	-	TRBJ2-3	CASSLGTVADTQYF	TGTGCCAGCAGCTTGGGGACAGTTGCAGATACGCAGTATTTT
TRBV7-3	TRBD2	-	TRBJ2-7	CASSLAGGPYEQYF	TGTGCCAGCAGCTTAGCGGGGGGGCCCTACGAGCAGTACTTC
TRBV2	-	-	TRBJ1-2	CASSNGLGGYTF	TGTGCCAGCAGTAACGGCCTGGGAGGCTACACCTTC
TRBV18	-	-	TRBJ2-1	CASSEGPLPREEQFF	TGTGCCAGCTCAGAGGGCCCTCTACCCAGAGAGGAGCAGTTCTTC
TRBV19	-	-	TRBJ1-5	CASSITGLYSNQPQHF	TGTGCCAGTAGTATAACAGGGCTTTATAGCAATCAGCCCCAGCATTTT
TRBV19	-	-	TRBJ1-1	CASRGTVYTEAFF	TGTGCCAGTAGAGGGACGGTTTACACTGAAGCTTTCTTT
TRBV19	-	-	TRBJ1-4	CASSIPTDRREEKLFF	TGTGCCAGTAGTATTCCCACCGACAGGAGGGAGGAAAAACTGTTTTTT
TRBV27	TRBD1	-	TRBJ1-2	CASSLYWGGTGLSYTF	TGTGCCAGCAGTTTATATTGGGGGGGGACAGGCCTTTCTTACACCTTC
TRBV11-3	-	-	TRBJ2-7	CASSLRAGALRGEQYF	TGTGCCAGCAGCTTACGGGCGGGGGCGTTGAGGGGCGAGCAGTACTTC
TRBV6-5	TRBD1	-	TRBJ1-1	CASSHRRQGEAFF	TGTGCCAGCAGTCACCGCCGACAGGGGGAAGCTTTCTTT
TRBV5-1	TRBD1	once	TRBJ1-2	CASSVSGTAPNYGYTF	TGCGCCAGCAGCGTCTCCGGGACAGCCCCTAACTATGGCTACACCTTC
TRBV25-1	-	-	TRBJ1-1	CASSEFGKGSGTEAFF	TGTGCCAGCAGTGAATTTGGGAAAGGGAGTGGCACTGAAGCTTTCTTT
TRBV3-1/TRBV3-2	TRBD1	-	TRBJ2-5	CASSPIPAGQGSVQYF	TGTGCCAGCAGCCCAATACCAGCCGGACAGGGGAGTGTCCAGTACTTC
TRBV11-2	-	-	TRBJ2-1	CASSLDMGLPDNEQFF	TGTGCCAGCAGCTTAGACATGGGACTCCCGGACAATGAGCAGTTCTTC
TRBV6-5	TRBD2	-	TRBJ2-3	CASSPSGHTDTQYF	TGTGCCAGCAGTCCTAGCGGCCACACAGATACGCAGTATTTT
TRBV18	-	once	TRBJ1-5	CASSPPGSARQPQHF	TGTGCCAGCTCACCACCGGGGTCAGCACGTCAGCCCCAGCATTTT
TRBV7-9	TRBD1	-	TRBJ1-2	CASRPTGVVYGYTF	TGTGCCAGCAGACCGACAGGGGTTGTGTATGGCTACACCTTC
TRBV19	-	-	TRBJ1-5	CASSDRWVRDQPQHF	TGTGCCAGTAGTGACAGATGGGTTAGGGATCAGCCCCAGCATTTT
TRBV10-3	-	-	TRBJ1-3	CAISEGTNSGNTIYF	TGTGCCATCAGTGAGGGGACAAACTCTGGAAACACCATATATTTT
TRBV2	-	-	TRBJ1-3	CASLGSVTGNTILGNTIYF	TGTGCCAGTTTAGGGTCAGTTACTGGAAACACCATACTCGGAAACACCATATATTTT
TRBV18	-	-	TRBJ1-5	CASSPPDSCVDF	TGTGCCAGCTCACCGCCCGACTCATGCGTGGATTTT
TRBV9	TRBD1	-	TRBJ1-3	CASSVTTGWGNTIYF	TGTGCCAGCAGCGTAACGACAGGGTGGGGAAACACCATATATTTT
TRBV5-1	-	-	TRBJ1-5	CASSRDSGFREPQHF	TGCGCCAGCAGCAGGGATTCAGGGTTCAGGGAGCCCCAGCATTTT